This TCR beta chain stems from a study of EBV T-cell therapy then PD-1 blockade in nasopharyngeal carcinoma. CDR1 SGHAT and CDR2 FQDESV come from the germline V gene (reference sequence). Trimming took off 6 bases at V and 7 bases at J, with 10 bases between the two ends. This CDR3 spans 11 amino acids. Judged by abundance, this clone is medium-sized (0.01 to 0.1%). Its antigen remains unidentified. Sample treatment: AdE1-LMPpoly-expanded autologous EBV-specific T-cell therapy followed by anti-PD-1 nivolumab. The method was immunoSEQ multiplex PCR; TCRdb's version includes in-frame clones alone and lacks a portion of them. The data show about 20,000 clones, 80% to 85% seen once.

J is TRBJ2-7 and V is TRBV11-1; D not certain. Source: CD8+ T cells from blood, taken at approximately day 31 from a patient whose treatment included autologous EBV-specific T cells and nivolumab. The TCR comes from a man in his forties or fifties with nasopharyngeal carcinoma. The CDR3 region is CASSSRREQYF. The CDR3 DNA sequence: TGTGCCAGCAGTTCCCGGAGAGAGCAGTACTTC.